The present T cell receptor beta chain was sequenced within a study of OX40 agonist ivuxolimab in advanced cancers. Germline CDR1 is SGHVS and CDR2 is FNYEAQ. The ends lost 3 bases at V and 6 bases at J; junction bases unmatched: 7. The CDR3 spans 15 residues. The repertoire was sequenced with immunoSEQ multiplex PCR; TCRdb's copy has only in-frame clones and lacks some. The table has some 76,000 clones, 86% seen once; the top ten hold approximately 0.76%. The sequenced sample was CD4+ or CD8+ T cells sorted from blood, obtained in a trial of the OX40 agonist ivuxolimab. The rearrangement uses TRBV7-6 and TRBJ1-5; 8 nucleotides match TRBD1. The sequence was obtained from an adult with an advanced solid tumor such as melanoma, head and neck, liver or kidney cancer. CDR3 protein: CASSLTGQGSQPQHF. As DNA, the CDR3 is TGTGCCAGCAGCTTGACCGGACAGGGCAGTCAGCCCCAGCATTTT.